Below are 17 T cell receptor beta chains sequenced from a single sample in a study of blood T cell repertoires in COVID-19. Sequencing was performed with immunoSEQ multiplex PCR; in TCRdb, only in-frame clones are kept and a portion is missing. The sample has tens of thousands of clones, over 70% seen once. Sequencing was performed on peripheral blood. Every receptor here comes from a woman aged 50 to 60 with acute or convalescent COVID-19.

The rearrangement joins TRBV27 to TRBJ2-5, with 7 nucleotides matching TRBD1. Trimming removed 2 bases from V and 5 bases from J; junction bases left unmatched: 8. CDR3 length: 15 amino acids. The germline V gene has CDR1 MNHEY and CDR2 SMNVEV (reference sequence). The CDR3 DNA reads as TGTGCCAGCAGTTTAGGGACAGAGCCTGGGGAGACCCAGTACTTC. This gives the protein CASSLGTEPGETQYF.

CDR3 DNA: TGTGCCAGCCGTCCCTCCACAGGGCTGATGCTTGAAAAACTGTTTTTT. Encoded protein: CASRPSTGLMLEKLFF. The chain carries TRBV28 and TRBJ1-4; D perhaps matches TRBD1 (6 bases). Germline V gives CDR1 MDHEN, CDR2 SYDVKM. Trimming stripped 8 bases from V and 7 bases from J, with 23 bases between. This CDR3 has 16 residues.

The V call is TRBV4-3, the J call TRBJ1-2; D is unclear. Trimming removed 0 bases at V and 5 bases at J, with 10 bases between. This CDR3 region has 14 residues. Germline assignment: CDR1 LGHNA and CDR2 YSLEER. This CDR3 is CASSQDRQRYGYTF. In DNA, the CDR3 is TGCGCCAGCAGCCAAGATAGGCAGCGATATGGCTACACCTTC.

This clone was found a few times. V gene TRBV6-1 combines with J gene TRBJ1-1; D is perhaps TRBD1 (6 bases). Germline CDR1 is MNHNS and CDR2 is SASEGT. The V end lost 4 bases, the J end lost 6 bases, and 27 bases lay between the germline ends. CDR3 length: 18 residues. CDR3 loop: CASSAMFLTGNREPEAFF. In DNA form, the CDR3 reads TGTGCCAGCAGTGCGATGTTCCTTACAGGGAATCGCGAACCTGAAGCTTTCTTT.

Concerning this clone: This same CDR3 is encoded by further DNA sequences in the sample. The chain's CDR3 is CASSEGTQGRNQPQHF. The CDR3 nucleotides are TGTGCCAGCAGTGAAGGGACGCAGGGCCGCAATCAGCCCCAGCATTTT. V and J are TRBV6-1 and TRBJ1-5, with D perhaps TRBD1 (5 bases). The CDR3 loop spans 16 amino acids. Germline values: CDR1 MNHNS, CDR2 SASEGT. V was clipped by 1 base and J by 2 bases, with 12 bases between them.

The rearrangement joins TRBV19 to TRBJ1-5; D might be TRBD1 (6 bases). The CDR3 is 14 amino acids. Germline V gene sequence: CDR1 LNHDA, CDR2 SQIVND (reference sequence). The V gene lost 7 bases and the J gene lost 6 bases, with 16 bases spanning the gap. The CDR3 region has the DNA TGTGCCAGTACCCCCGCTGCAGGGGCTCAGCCCCAGCATTTT. Residues: CASTPAAGAQPQHF.

V gene TRBV5-1 combines with J gene TRBJ2-1, with TRBD2 identical over 15 bases. The CDR3 has 18 amino acids. From germline, CDR1 is SGHRS and CDR2 YFSETQ. The junction had 6 bases not matched to a gene; V was cut back by 4 bases and J by 1 base. The CDR3 sequence is CASSLRTSGGGSYNEQFF. CDR3 bases: TGCGCCAGCAGCCTACGGACTAGCGGGGGGGGATCCTACAATGAGCAGTTCTTC.

The V gene is TRBV3-1 (or the pseudogene TRBV3-2), the J gene TRBJ1-3; TRBD1 is a possible D gene (5 bases). This CDR3 is built from 14 residues. V lost 8 bases, J lost 0 bases, and 11 bases lay in between. Germline-derived CDR1 and CDR2 are LGHDT and YNNKEL (reference sequence). CDR3 coding DNA: TGTGCCAGCTTTGGGGCTAGCTCTGGAAACACCATATATTTT. Translation: CASFGASSGNTIYF.

The CDR3 protein is CASSLERLAGGTDTQYF. As DNA, the CDR3 is TGTGCCAGCAGCTTAGAACGACTAGCGGGGGGCACAGATACGCAGTATTTT. V gene TRBV7-8 combines with J gene TRBJ2-3; 12 bases agree with TRBD2. Germline CDR1 and CDR2: SGHVS and FQNEAQ. The CDR3 sequence is 17 residues long. Losses at the gene ends were 1 base for V and 1 base for J; bases not matched to a gene: 3.

The rearrangement links TRBV29-1 to TRBJ2-1, with D hard to call. This CDR3 spans 11 amino acids. Deletions cut 3 bases from V and 7 bases from J, with 7 bases between. Germline CDR1 SQVTM, CDR2 ANQGSEA. Here the CDR3 DNA reads TGCAGCGTTGAGAGCTGGAATGAGCAGTTCTTC. It translates to CSVESWNEQFF.

The rearrangement uses TRBV3-1 (or the pseudogene TRBV3-2) and TRBJ2-2; D is perhaps TRBD1 (6 bases). Trimming took 3 bases from V and 5 from J, leaving 16 bases between them. The CDR3 covers 16 residues. The germline gives CDR1 LGHDT, CDR2 YNNKEL (reference sequence). The CDR3 is CASSQGARGRTGELFF. DNA for the CDR3: TGTGCCAGCAGCCAGGGGGCTAGGGGTCGGACCGGGGAGCTGTTTTTT.

The chain is built from TRBV7-9 and TRBJ1-4; D perhaps matches TRBD1 (6 bases). Germline V lookup: CDR1 SEHNR, CDR2 FQNEAQ (reference sequence). Trimming left V 1 base short and J 5 bases short, with 14 bases between. The CDR3 contains 16 residues. DNA for the CDR3: TGTGCCAGCAGCTTAGTCACAGGGATGGCGAATGAAAAACTGTTTTTT. Its translation: CASSLVTGMANEKLFF.

This clone was seen a single time. The chain recombines TRBV4-2 with TRBJ1-5; 10 bases are a match to TRBD1. The ends lost 1 base at V and 0 bases at J; junction bases unmatched: 9. CDR1 LGHNA and CDR2 YNFKEQ come from the germline V gene. The CDR3 length is 19 residues. The CDR3 is CASSQVATGGQPSNQPQHF. Here the CDR3 DNA reads TGTGCCAGCAGCCAAGTGGCGACAGGGGGCCAACCTAGCAATCAGCCCCAGCATTTT.

V and J are TRBV5-6 and TRBJ1-1, with 8 bases lining up with TRBD1. Germline-derived CDR1 and CDR2 are SGHDT and YYEEEE. J was trimmed by 1 base and V by 3 bases; bases with no gene match: 5. The CDR3 totals 15 residues. CDR3 coding DNA: TGTGCCAGCAGCTGGGGGGACAGGCAGAACACTGAAGCTTTCTTT. This sequence encodes CASSWGDRQNTEAFF.

V is TRBV5-1 and J is TRBJ2-5, with 8 bases identical to TRBD2. V was clipped by 0 bases and J by 6 bases; unmatched bases: 10. The CDR3 covers 16 residues. Per germline, CDR1 SGHRS and CDR2 YFSETQ. The chain's CDR3 is CASSLASGTRAQTQYF. The CDR3 DNA sequence: TGCGCCAGCAGCTTGGCTTCCGGGACTAGGGCGCAGACCCAGTACTTC.

The sample holds one count of this clone. V usage is TRBV7-8 and J usage is TRBJ2-7; 8 bases are shared with TRBD2. CDR1 and CDR2 from the germline V gene are SGHVS and FQNEAQ. J lost 1 base, V lost 5 bases, and 7 bases had no gene match. The CDR3 totals 15 residues. The DNA of the CDR3 is TGTGCCAGCAGCGCCGTTACTAGCGGATCCTACGAGCAGTACTTC. Amino acids: CASSAVTSGSYEQYF.

J is TRBJ1-5 and V is TRBV7-9; weak D call: TRBD1 (5 bases). CDR3 length: 13 residues. Germline CDR1 and CDR2: SEHNR and FQNEAQ (reference sequence). V was pared by 1 base and J by 5 bases, with 6 bases between. CDR3 sequence: CASSLGGDQPQHF. The CDR3 DNA is TGTGCCAGCAGCTTAGGGGGGGATCAGCCCCAGCATTTT.